This T cell receptor (beta chain) was sequenced for a study of patients and donors after allogeneic stem cell transplantation. The CDR3 has 15 amino acids. V lost 3 bases and J lost 6, with 17 bases in between. This clonotype was seen many times. TCRdb analysed the RT-PCR reads with MiXCR anew, one entry per CDR3 protein. Among under 30,000 distinct CDR3 sequences, roughly 30% were seen once, and the ten largest hold approximately 50%. The rearrangement joins TRBV12-3 or TRBV12-4 to TRBJ1-2; no reliable D call. The receptor's source is a human donor who was either an allogeneic HSCT recipient or a stem cell or donor lymphocyte infusion donor (not recorded which). It is not recorded whose cells these are; they may come from a transplant donor. Source material: blood, either unsorted or a sorted T cell fraction (not recorded which). The CDR3 here is CASSLVRTSSDGYTF. The CDR3 nucleotides read TGTGCCAGCAGTTTGGTCCGGACCTCAAGCGATGGCTACACCTTC.